A single sample gave rise to the 5 T cell receptor beta chains below, sequenced in a study of T cell clonotyping in hematopoietic cell transplantation. TCRdb's copy holds only in-frame clones and misses some; the assay was immunoSEQ multiplex PCR. The sample contains approximately 10,000 clones, roughly 89% of which appear only once. The sequenced sample consisted of peripheral blood mononuclear cells. Source of these receptors: a human donor who either received an allogeneic hematopoietic cell transplant for a myeloid malignancy or was a related donor (not recorded which). Some clones in this sample may be carry-over from other donors' samples.

The chain recombines TRBV5-3 with TRBJ1-6; D perhaps matches TRBD1 (6 bases). TRBV5-3 counts as an open reading frame of uncertain function. V dropped 5 bases and J dropped 0 bases, with 12 bases sitting between them. The CDR3 is 16 amino acids. In nucleotides, the CDR3 is TGTGCCAGAAGAGCTGACAGGTACTCCTATAATTCACCCCTCCACTTT. This codes for CARRADRYSYNSPLHF.

This chain connects TRBV5-5 to TRBJ2-4, with D uncertain. The CDR3 runs 17 residues. The ends were cut back, 2 bases at V and 0 bases at J, with 15 bases in the middle. The V gene's germline CDR1 is SGHKS and CDR2 YYEKEE (reference sequence). CDR3: CASSLGRTTLAKNIQYF. Here the CDR3 DNA reads TGTGCCAGCAGCTTAGGGCGGACCACCCTAGCCAAAAACATTCAGTACTTC.

V usage is TRBV29-1 and J usage is TRBJ2-7; perhaps TRBD1 as D (6 bases). V was clipped by 3 bases and J by 0 bases, with 9 bases between them. Germline lookup yields CDR1 SQVTM and CDR2 ANQGSEA. This CDR3 has 13 amino acids. CDR3 region: CSVDQGCSYEQYF. The CDR3 bases are TGCAGCGTTGACCAGGGGTGCTCCTACGAGCAGTACTTC.

This chain connects TRBV27 to TRBJ2-4; D gene uncertain. Trimming took off 5 bases at V and 0 bases at J, with 8 bases between the two ends. Germline CDR1 and CDR2: MNHEY and SMNVEV (reference sequence). The CDR3 length is 14 residues. The DNA of the CDR3 is TGTGCCAGCAGTCCCCAAGTAGCCAAAAACATTCAGTACTTC. As protein: CASSPQVAKNIQYF.

The V call is TRBV5-1, the J call TRBJ2-3; no reliable D call. The CDR3 totals 15 residues. Looked up from germline, CDR1 is SGHRS and CDR2 is YFSETQ. The V and J ends lost 1 base and 0 bases respectively, with 9 bases between them. The CDR3 sequence: CASSLNPASTDTQYF. CDR3 nucleotide sequence: TGCGCCAGCAGCTTGAACCCGGCGAGCACAGATACGCAGTATTTT.